A single sample gave rise to the 5 T cell receptor beta chains below, sequenced in a study of T cells expressing NK-cell markers. TCRdb re-called the 5' RACE reads and shows each CDR3 protein once, DNA omitted. The specimen's table records about 150,000 distinct CDR3 sequences. Sequenced input: blood T cells: a sorted CD56 or NKG2C T cell subset, CD4+ or CD8+ T cells, or bulk PBMC T cells (not recorded which). Source of these receptors: a woman aged 45-65 years in good health.

The chain combines TRBV6-6 with TRBJ2-5; checking the TCRdb D call of TRBD1 is not possible without DNA. Germline CDR1 reads MNHNY; CDR2 reads SVGAGI (reference sequence). The CDR3 loop spans 14 amino acids. CDR3 amino acids: CASSNSARDETQYF.

The chain is built from TRBV27 and TRBJ1-3; TCRdb's D call of TRBD1 is untestable without DNA. CDR3 length: 15 residues. In germline, CDR1 is MNHEY, CDR2 SMNVEV (reference sequence). The CDR3 spells CASAIAGFSGNTIYF.

J is TRBJ2-3 and V is TRBV7-2; no DNA is available, so the TRBD2 call from TCRdb remains unchecked. The CDR3 has 16 amino acids. Germline lookup yields CDR1 SGHTA and CDR2 FQGNSA. The CDR3 region is CASSLRSRETTDTQYF.

The V and J genes are TRBV10-3 and TRBJ1-5; TCRdb picks TRBD1, but there is no DNA to check that call. The CDR3 covers 16 residues. CDR1 is ENHRY, CDR2 SYGVKD, per germline. CDR3 sequence reads: CAISEPGGEGNQPQHF.

The chain couples TRBV19 to TRBJ2-1; TCRdb outputs TRBD1, but without DNA this stays unchecked. Germline CDR1 reads LNHDA; CDR2 reads SQIVND (reference sequence). This CDR3 spans 17 amino acids. The CDR3 reads CASSIDQVGGADNEQFF.